This TCR beta chain is drawn from a study of blood T cell repertoires in COVID-19. Germline CDR1 is LNHDA and CDR2 is SQIVND (reference sequence). Between the trimmed V and J ends, which lost 6 bases and 0 bases, there was a span of 21 bases. The CDR3 has 18 amino acids. Sequencing used immunoSEQ multiplex PCR; TCRdb keeps in-frame clones, though not all of them. The sample contains approximately 200,000 clones, 86% of which appear only once. This clone came up once. The chain couples TRBV19 to TRBJ1-5, with a possible D match to TRBD1 (5 bases). Sequencing input: PBMCs or T cells enriched from blood (not recorded which). The source of this sequence is a woman in her 30s who had been exposed to COVID-19. The CDR3 spells CASSQDSLSAYSNQPQHF. The CDR3 DNA reads TGTGCCAGTAGCCAAGACAGCCTATCCGCCTATAGCAATCAGCCCCAGCATTTT.